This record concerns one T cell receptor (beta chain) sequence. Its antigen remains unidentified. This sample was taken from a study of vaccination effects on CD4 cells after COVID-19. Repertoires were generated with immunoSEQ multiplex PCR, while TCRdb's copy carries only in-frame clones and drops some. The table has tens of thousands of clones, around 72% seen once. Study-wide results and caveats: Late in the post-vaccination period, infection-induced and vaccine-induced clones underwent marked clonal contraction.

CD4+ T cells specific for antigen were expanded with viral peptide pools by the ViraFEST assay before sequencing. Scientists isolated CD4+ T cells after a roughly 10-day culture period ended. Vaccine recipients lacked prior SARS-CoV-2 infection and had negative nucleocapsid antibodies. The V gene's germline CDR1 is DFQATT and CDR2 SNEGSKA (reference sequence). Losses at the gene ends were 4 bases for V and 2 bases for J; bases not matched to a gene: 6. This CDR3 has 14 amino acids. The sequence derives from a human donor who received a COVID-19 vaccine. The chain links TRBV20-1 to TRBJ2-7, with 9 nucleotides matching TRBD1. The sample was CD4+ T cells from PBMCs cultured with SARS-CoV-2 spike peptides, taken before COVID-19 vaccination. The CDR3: CSATDRGFPYEQYF. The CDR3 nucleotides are TGCAGTGCTACTGACAGGGGGTTTCCCTACGAGCAGTACTTC.